A single sample is the source of the 22 T cell receptor beta chains below, sequenced in a study of cytomegalovirus exposure and HLA in healthy donors. The PCR had 60 Vbeta and 13 Jbeta primers. The protocol was immunoSEQ multiplex PCR, while the TCRdb copy is restricted to in-frame clones and leaves out a portion. Of about 250,000 clones in the sample, about 75% were seen once. The sequenced sample was PBMCs. These receptors originate from a female donor in good health and CMV-seronegative.

A few counts support this clone. V and J are TRBV5-5 and TRBJ2-1, with 10 bases fitting TRBD1. V trimming: 0 bases; J trimming: 4 bases; junction bases outside the gene matches: 1. CDR3 size: 15 residues. CDR1 is SGHKS and CDR2 is YYEKEE in the germline V gene (reference sequence). The DNA of the CDR3 is TGTGCCAGCAGCTTGGGGACAGGGGGGTACAATGAGCAGTTCTTC. It specifies CASSLGTGGYNEQFF.

This clone was picked up a small number of times. The V and J genes are TRBV6-1 and TRBJ1-1; maybe TRBD1 (6 bases). CDR3 size: 15 residues. V was cut by 7 bases and J by 4 bases, with 19 bases left in between. Germline V lookup: CDR1 MNHNS, CDR2 SASEGT. The CDR3 is CASNHQRTGLTEAFF. As DNA, the CDR3 is TGTGCCAGCAATCACCAACGTACAGGGCTCACTGAAGCTTTCTTT.

The V and J genes are TRBV5-1 and TRBJ2-1, with TRBD2 matching 11 bases. Germline values: CDR1 SGHRS, CDR2 YFSETQ. Unmatched junction bases numbered 6, after V lost 5 bases and J lost 5 bases. This CDR3 region has 15 residues. In DNA form, the CDR3 reads TGCGCCAGCAGGGGTATAGCGGGGGGGAACAATGAGCAGTTCTTC. Translated: CASRGIAGGNNEQFF.

J is TRBJ2-1 and V is TRBV7-2; D unclear. Germline CDR1 SGHTA, CDR2 FQGNSA. The V gene lost 7 bases and the J gene lost 5 bases, with 18 bases spanning the gap. CDR3 size: 15 residues. The CDR3 DNA sequence: TGTGCCAGCATGCGCGGCGGAGTCAGAGACAATGAGCAGTTCTTC. Translation gives CASMRGGVRDNEQFF.

With respect to this clone: At one boundary the junction diverges from the germline segment, which might be a read error. In nucleotides, the CDR3 is TGTGCCAGCAGCTTGGAAGGGACAGGGCAAGGGACCCAGTACTTC. Encoded protein: CASSLEGTGQGTQYF. The chain couples TRBV5-4 to TRBJ2-5; 9 nucleotides match TRBD1. The V gene's germline CDR1 is SGHNT and CDR2 YYREEE (reference sequence). The CDR3 sequence is 15 residues long. The full variable domain, completed using reference TRBV5-4 and TRBJ2-5, is ETGVTQSPTHLIKTRGQQVTLRCSSQSGHNTVSWYQQALGQGPQFIFQYYREEENGRGNFPPRFSGLQFPNYSSELNVNALELDDSALYLCASSLEGTGQGTQYFGPGTRLLVL.

The chain couples TRBV5-8 to TRBJ1-5, with unresolved D. V was pared by 4 bases and J by 3 bases, with 14 bases between. CDR3 length: 15 residues. Germline V gene lookup returns CDR1 SGHTS and CDR2 YDEGEE. Here the CDR3 DNA reads TGTGCCAGCAGCCCCGACTGGTTAGACAATCAGCCCCAGCATTTT. Encoded protein: CASSPDWLDNQPQHF.

This clone was picked up one time. The chain couples TRBV28 to TRBJ2-5; 9 bases map to TRBD2. The DNA end lines up better with TRBJ2-7; the J call may be wrong. Germline V gives CDR1 MDHEN, CDR2 SYDVKM. There are 15 residues in the CDR3. The chain's CDR3 is CASSFSREGSYEQYF. As DNA, the CDR3 is TGTGCCAGCAGTTTTTCGCGGGAGGGCTCCTACGAGCAGTACTTC.

The CDR3 DNA reads as TGCGCCAGCAGCCTTAGCGTGAGCACAGATACGCAGTATTTT. Protein: CASSLSVSTDTQYF. V usage is TRBV5-1 and J usage is TRBJ2-3; tentatively, D is TRBD2 (5 bases). Deletions cut 4 bases from V and 0 bases from J, with 9 bases between. Germline V CDR1 and CDR2: SGHRS, YFSETQ. The CDR3 has 14 residues.

The chain is built from TRBV5-4 and TRBJ2-1; 8 bases match TRBD2. J lost 4 bases, V lost 4 bases, and 7 bases had no gene match. CDR1 and CDR2 from the germline V gene are SGHNT and YYREEE (reference sequence). The CDR3 length is 15 residues. CDR3 coding DNA: TGTGCCAGCAGCCTTACTAGCGGTATTTACAATGAGCAGTTCTTC. Translation: CASSLTSGIYNEQFF.

The V call is TRBV2, the J call TRBJ2-5; D is uncertain. Gene TRBJ2-7 matches the end of the DNA better, so the J call may be wrong. The CDR3 has 13 amino acids. Germline CDR1 is SNHLY and CDR2 is FYNNEI. CDR3 loop: CASSDYSFYEQYF. Written as DNA, the CDR3 is TGTGCCAGCAGTGATTATAGTTTCTACGAGCAGTACTTC.

This sequence joins TRBV28 and TRBJ2-2; D is undetermined. V lost 5 bases to trimming and J lost 2 bases, with 9 bases between them. The CDR3 has 14 residues. Germline V gene sequence: CDR1 MDHEN, CDR2 SYDVKM. The CDR3 DNA follows: TGTGCCAGCAGTCCGAACTCAAACACCGGGGAGCTGTTTTTT. Translation: CASSPNSNTGELFF. Complete variable domain (other parts from reference TRBV28 and TRBJ2-2): DVKVTQSSRYLVKRTGEKVFLECVQDMDHENMFWYRQDPGLGLRLIYFSYDVKMKEKGDIPEGYSVSREKKERFSLILESASTNQTSMYLCASSPNSNTGELFFGEGSRLTVL.

The chain employs TRBV9 and TRBJ1-3, with unresolved D. The germline V gene has CDR1 SGDLS and CDR2 YYNGEE. The CDR3 loop spans 12 amino acids. V lost 3 bases and J 9 bases, leaving 10 bases between the germline ends. CDR3 DNA sequence: TGTGCCAGCAGCGCAGATCCAACCACCATATATTTT. This codes for CASSADPTTIYF.

V is TRBV2 and J is TRBJ2-5, with TRBD1 matching 7 bases. The closer fit of TRBJ2-7 to the DNA end suggests the J call may be wrong. The CDR3 is 13 amino acids. Germline loops: CDR1 SNHLY, CDR2 FYNNEI. CDR3: CASSDRVPYEQYF. The CDR3 DNA sequence: TGTGCCAGCAGCGACAGGGTCCCCTACGAGCAGTACTTC.

The chain carries TRBV27 and TRBJ2-7; a possible D gene is TRBD2 (5 bases). The V gene lost 5 bases and the J gene lost 2 bases, with 13 bases spanning the gap. This CDR3 spans 14 amino acids. The germline V gene has CDR1 MNHEY and CDR2 SMNVEV (reference sequence). CDR3 coding DNA: TGTGCCAGCAGTACTAGGACCTTCCCCTACGAGCAGTACTTC. This translates into CASSTRTFPYEQYF.

In the case of this clone: The CDR3 end shows no conserved phenylalanine or tryptophan, and so a read error is likely. This chain uses TRBV5-1 with TRBJ2-4; 7 bases match TRBD1. Germline V gene data show CDR1 as SGHRS and CDR2 as YFSETQ. V trimming: 7 bases; J trimming: 0 bases; junction bases outside the gene matches: 16. This CDR3 has 18 residues. The CDR3 reads CASVPSDRASLAKNIQYL. In nucleotides, the CDR3 is TGCGCCAGCGTTCCAAGCGACAGGGCATCCCTAGCCAAAAACATTCAGTACCTC.

The V call is TRBV11-2, the J call TRBJ2-1; 9 bases line up with TRBD2. V dropped 5 bases and J dropped 2; count of bases not matched to a gene: 7. Germline lookup yields CDR1 SGHAT and CDR2 FQNNGV. The CDR3 consists of 16 residues. The CDR3: CASSANSGRTYNEQFF. The DNA for the CDR3 is TGTGCCAGCAGCGCCAATAGCGGGAGAACCTACAATGAGCAGTTCTTC. The entire variable domain, with the rest obtained from reference TRBV11-2 and TRBJ2-1, is as follows: EAGVAQSPRYKIIEKRQSVAFWCNPISGHATLYWYQQILGQGPKLLIQFQNNGVVDDSQLPKDRFSAERLKGVDSTLKIQPAKLEDSAVYLCASSANSGRTYNEQFFGPGTRLTVL.

The table lists this clone with a count of one. The V call is TRBV9, the J call TRBJ2-3; 9 nucleotides match TRBD1. Germline V gene sequence: CDR1 SGDLS, CDR2 YYNGEE. The CDR3 spans 15 residues. With 0 bases clipped from V and 7 bases from J, the junction kept 6 bases outside the gene matches. CDR3 sequence: CASSVEDRGTHTQYF. The CDR3 bases are TGTGCCAGCAGCGTAGAGGACAGGGGCACGCATACGCAGTATTTT.

This sequence joins TRBV28 and TRBJ1-5, with no clear D. Trimming left V 2 bases short and J 6 bases short, with 17 bases between. The germline V gene encodes CDR1 MDHEN and CDR2 SYDVKM. The length of the CDR3 is 16 residues. CDR3 loop: CASSLGLTSRGQPQHF. CDR3 DNA: TGTGCCAGCAGTTTAGGCCTGACATCGCGGGGTCAGCCCCAGCATTTT.

This clone was observed a few times. The rearrangement links TRBV5-1 to TRBJ2-3; 8 bases map to TRBD2. The V gene end was trimmed by 3 bases and the J gene end by 2 bases; junction bases not matched to a gene: 8. The CDR3 is 16 amino acids. The germline CDR1 and CDR2 sequences are SGHRS and YFSETQ. Written as DNA, the CDR3 is TGCGCCAGCAGCTCCGGAAAACTAGCGGTCACAGATACGCAGTATTTT. This sequence encodes CASSSGKLAVTDTQYF.

The rearrangement links TRBV29-1 to TRBJ1-1, with a possible D match to TRBD1 (5 bases). Deletions cut 1 base from V and 1 base from J, with 13 bases between. CDR3 length: 15 residues. Germline V gene lookup returns CDR1 SQVTM and CDR2 ANQGSEA. The CDR3 coding sequence is TGCAGCGTTGAAGGGGCCGGAACAGGGAACACTGAAGCTTTCTTT. This gives the protein CSVEGAGTGNTEAFF.

This clone was counted only a few times. J is TRBJ1-6 and V is TRBV12-5; D is unresolved. Trimming cost V 4 bases and J 0 bases, with 7 bases left between them. The CDR3 runs 15 residues. Germline CDR1 LGHNT, CDR2 FRNRAP. The CDR3 loop reads CASGSDASYNSPLHF. CDR3 in DNA: TGTGCTAGTGGTTCAGATGCCTCCTATAATTCACCCCTCCACTTT.

The chain carries TRBV27 and TRBJ2-1, with 10 bases lining up with TRBD1. Germline CDR1 and CDR2: MNHEY and SMNVEV (reference sequence). The CDR3 loop spans 18 amino acids. Losses at the gene ends were 2 bases for V and 7 bases for J; bases not matched to a gene: 14. The CDR3, as DNA: TGTGCCAGCAGTTTACCGGGGCTTCGACAGGGGGCGCGGAATGAGCAGTTCTTC. Its translation: CASSLPGLRQGARNEQFF.